The text below deals with one T cell receptor (beta chain). The antigen is unknown. Before the COVID-19 pandemic, during about 2011-2019, CD4+ T cells were taken from unexposed donors. After about 10 days of culture, CD4+ T cells were isolated. Germline assignment: CDR1 SGDLS and CDR2 YYNGEE. The CDR3 length is 15 residues. The V end lost 0 bases, the J end lost 5 bases, and 14 bases lay between the germline ends. These data belong to a study of CD4 T cells in relation to SARS-CoV-2 and coronaviruses. In the study overall: TCR beta CDR3s were sequenced after roughly ten-day antigen culture of PBMCs. The restricting HLA molecule for shared crossreactive spike epitopes was mapped.

The assay was immunoSEQ multiplex PCR, and TCRdb's table has in-frame clones only and misses some. Of roughly 17,000 clones listed, roughly 82% were seen once; the top ten hold roughly two fifths. This sequence was found in a human donor in good health. Sample: CD4+ T cells from PBMCs, cultured in vitro. The chain recombines TRBV9 with TRBJ1-1; D ambiguous. For the CDR3, the DNA is TGTGCCAGCAGCGTAGACGGAGGGTGGGAGACTGAAGCTTTCTTT. Translating it yields CASSVDGGWETEAFF.